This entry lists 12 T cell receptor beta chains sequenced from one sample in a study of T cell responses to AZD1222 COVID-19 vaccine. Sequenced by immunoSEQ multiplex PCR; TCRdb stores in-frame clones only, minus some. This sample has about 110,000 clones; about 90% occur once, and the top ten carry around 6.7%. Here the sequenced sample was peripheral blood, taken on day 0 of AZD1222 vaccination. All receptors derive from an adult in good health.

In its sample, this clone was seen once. The CDR3 region is CASSPRLAGGLSNEQYF. In DNA form, the CDR3 reads TGTGCCAGCAGTCCCCGACTAGCGGGAGGGCTCTCTAACGAGCAGTACTTC. The chain recombines TRBV6-4 with TRBJ2-7; 14 bases fit TRBD2. V dropped 5 bases and J dropped 5; count of bases not matched to a gene: 11. Germline V gene lookup returns CDR1 MRHNA and CDR2 SNTAGT. This CDR3 has 17 amino acids.

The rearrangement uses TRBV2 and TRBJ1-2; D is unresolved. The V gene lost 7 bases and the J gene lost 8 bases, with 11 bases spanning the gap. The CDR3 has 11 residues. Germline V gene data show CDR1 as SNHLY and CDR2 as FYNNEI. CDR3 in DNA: TGTGCCAGCACCTTGAAGGAGGGCTACACCTTC. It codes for CASTLKEGYTF.

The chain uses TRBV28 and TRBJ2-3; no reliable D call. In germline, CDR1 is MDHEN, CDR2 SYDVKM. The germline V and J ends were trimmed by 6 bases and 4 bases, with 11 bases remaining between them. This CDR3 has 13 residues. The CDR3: CASRGNWADTQYF. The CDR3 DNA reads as TGTGCCAGCAGGGGTAATTGGGCAGATACGCAGTATTTT.

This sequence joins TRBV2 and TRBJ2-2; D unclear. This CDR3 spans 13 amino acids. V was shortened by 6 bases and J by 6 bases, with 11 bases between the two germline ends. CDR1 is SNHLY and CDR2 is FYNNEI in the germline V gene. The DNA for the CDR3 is TGTGCCAGCAGGAAAGAGGCCTCCGGGGAGCTGTTTTTT. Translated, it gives CASRKEASGELFF.

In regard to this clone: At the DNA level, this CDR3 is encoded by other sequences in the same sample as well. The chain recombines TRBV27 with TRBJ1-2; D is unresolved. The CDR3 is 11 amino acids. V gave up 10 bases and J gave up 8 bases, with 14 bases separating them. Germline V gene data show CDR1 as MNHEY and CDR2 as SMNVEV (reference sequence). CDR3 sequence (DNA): TGTGCCACAAAATACGTGGAGGGCTACACCTTC. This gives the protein CATKYVEGYTF.

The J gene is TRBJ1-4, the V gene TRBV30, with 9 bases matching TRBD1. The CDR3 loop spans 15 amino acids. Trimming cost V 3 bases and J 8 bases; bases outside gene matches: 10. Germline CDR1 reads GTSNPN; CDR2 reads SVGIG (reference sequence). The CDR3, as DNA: TGTGCCTGGAGCATCCAGGGACAGGGCAACGAAAAACTGTTTTTT. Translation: CAWSIQGQGNEKLFF.

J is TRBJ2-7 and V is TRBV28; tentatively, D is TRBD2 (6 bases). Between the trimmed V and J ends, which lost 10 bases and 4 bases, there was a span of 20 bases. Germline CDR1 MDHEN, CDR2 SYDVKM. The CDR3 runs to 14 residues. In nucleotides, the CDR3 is TGTGCCACCGACTCCCCCGGGGGTCGGTACGAGCAGTACTTC. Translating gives CATDSPGGRYEQYF. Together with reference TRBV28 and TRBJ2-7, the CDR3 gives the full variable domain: DVKVTQSSRYLVKRTGEKVFLECVQDMDHENMFWYRQDPGLGLRLIYFSYDVKMKEKGDIPEGYSVSREKKERFSLILESASTNQTSMYLCATDSPGGRYEQYFGPGTRLTVT.

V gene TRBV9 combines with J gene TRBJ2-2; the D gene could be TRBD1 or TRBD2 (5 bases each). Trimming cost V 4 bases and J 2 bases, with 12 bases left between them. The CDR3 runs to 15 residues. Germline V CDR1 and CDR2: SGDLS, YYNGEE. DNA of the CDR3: TGTGCCAGCAGCCCCCGGGACCTTAACACCGGGGAGCTGTTTTTT. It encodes CASSPRDLNTGELFF.

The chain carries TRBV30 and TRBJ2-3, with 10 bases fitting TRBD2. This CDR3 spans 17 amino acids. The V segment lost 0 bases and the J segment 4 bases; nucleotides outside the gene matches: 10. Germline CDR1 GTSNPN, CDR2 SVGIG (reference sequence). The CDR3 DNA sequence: TGTGCCTGGAGTGTAGGGGGACTAGCGCGATTTTCAGATACGCAGTATTTT. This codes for CAWSVGGLARFSDTQYF.

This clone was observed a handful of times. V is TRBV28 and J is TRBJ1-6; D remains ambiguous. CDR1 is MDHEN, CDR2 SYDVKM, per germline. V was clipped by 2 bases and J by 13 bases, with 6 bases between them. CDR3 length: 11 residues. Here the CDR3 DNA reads TGTGCCAGCAGTTTACGGAGTCCCCTCCACTTT. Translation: CASSLRSPLHF. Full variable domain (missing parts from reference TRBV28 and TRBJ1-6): DVKVTQSSRYLVKRTGEKVFLECVQDMDHENMFWYRQDPGLGLRLIYFSYDVKMKEKGDIPEGYSVSREKKERFSLILESASTNQTSMYLCASSLRSPLHFGNGTRLTVT.

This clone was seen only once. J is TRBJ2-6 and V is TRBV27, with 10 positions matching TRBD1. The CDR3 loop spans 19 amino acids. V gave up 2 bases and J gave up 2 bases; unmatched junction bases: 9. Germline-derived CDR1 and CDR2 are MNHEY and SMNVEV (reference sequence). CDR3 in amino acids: CASSLPRTGGIPGANVLTF. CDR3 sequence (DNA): TGTGCCAGCAGTTTACCGAGGACAGGGGGGATTCCTGGGGCCAACGTCCTGACTTTC. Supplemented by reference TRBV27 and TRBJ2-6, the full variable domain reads EAQVTQNPRYLITVTGKKLTVTCSQNMNHEYMSWYRQDPGLGLRQIYYSMNVEVTDKGDVPEGYKVSRKEKRNFPLILESPSPNQTSLYFCASSLPRTGGIPGANVLTFGAGSRLTVL.

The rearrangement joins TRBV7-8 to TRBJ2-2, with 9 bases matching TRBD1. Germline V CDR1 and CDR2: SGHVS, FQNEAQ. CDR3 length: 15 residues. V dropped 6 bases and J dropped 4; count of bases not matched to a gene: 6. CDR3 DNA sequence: TGTGCCAGCAGTCTACAGGGGGCTAGCACCGGGGAGCTGTTTTTT. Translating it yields CASSLQGASTGELFF.